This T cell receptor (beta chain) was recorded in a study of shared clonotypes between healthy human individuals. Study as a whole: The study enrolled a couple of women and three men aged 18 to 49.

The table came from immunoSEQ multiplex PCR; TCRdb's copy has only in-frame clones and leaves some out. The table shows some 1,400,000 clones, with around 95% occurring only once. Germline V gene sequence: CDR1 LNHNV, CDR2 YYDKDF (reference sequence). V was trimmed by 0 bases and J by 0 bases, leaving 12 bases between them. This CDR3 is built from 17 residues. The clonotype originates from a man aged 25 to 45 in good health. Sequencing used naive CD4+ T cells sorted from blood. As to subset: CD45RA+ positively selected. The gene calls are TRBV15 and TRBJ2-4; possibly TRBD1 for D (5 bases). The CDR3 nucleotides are TGTGCCACCAGCAGAGATCCCGGACATGTAGCCAAAAACATTCAGTACTTC. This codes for CATSRDPGHVAKNIQYF. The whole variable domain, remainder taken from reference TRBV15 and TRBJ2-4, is DAMVIQNPRYQVTQFGKPVTLSCSQTLNHNVMYWYQQKSSQAPKLLFHYYDKDFNNEADTPDNFQSRRPNTSFCFLDIRSPGLGDTAMYLCATSRDPGHVAKNIQYFGAGTRLSVL.